This T cell receptor beta chain derives from a study of shared clonotypes between healthy human individuals. Findings of the study overall: Naive subsets tended to show greater estimated richness than memory subsets. It was the few donors that limited the genetic and exposure-history diversity represented.

Germline V lookup: CDR1 SEHNR, CDR2 FQNEAQ (reference sequence). This CDR3 has 14 residues. Trimming left V 8 bases short and J 1 base short, with 12 bases between. The protocol was immunoSEQ multiplex PCR, while the TCRdb copy is restricted to in-frame clones and leaves out a portion. Of some 2.4 million clones listed, roughly 93% were seen once; the top ten hold around 0.37%. Comment on this clone: Antigen unknown.

The rearrangement joins TRBV7-9 to TRBJ2-1; weak D call: TRBD2 (6 bases). The specimen was naive CD4+ T cells from PBMCs. Subset of the sample: CD45RA+ positively selected. This clonotype was sampled from a young man in good health. Some clones in this sample may be carry-over from other donors' samples. The CDR3 sequence is CASPLGGSYNEQFF. The CDR3 bases are TGTGCCAGCCCGTTGGGGGGTTCCTACAATGAGCAGTTCTTC.